A selection of T cell receptor beta chains follows, all from one sample in a study of cytomegalovirus exposure and HLA in healthy donors. The data were produced by immunoSEQ multiplex PCR, yet TCRdb's version contains in-frame clones alone and is incomplete. The sample lists some 97,000 clones, 76% occurring once. The source material was PBMCs. The receptors here all came from a woman in her forties or fifties in good health and CMV-seropositive. Each CDR3 is given with its conserved first and last residue. The D gene is left open where the match is weak. Clone sizes are given selectively: once, few, many, or a class where the clone is expanded.

V,D,size,J,DNA,CDR3
TRBV6-4,TRBD1,.,TRBJ1-4,TGTGCCAGCAGTTTGACAGGGGATGGTGAAAAACTGTTTTTT,CASSLTGDGEKLFF
TRBV18,TRBD1,.,TRBJ1-1,TGTGCCAGCTCACCAGGACAGGGCACTGAAGCTTTCTTT,CASSPGQGTEAFF
TRBV5-6,TRBD1,.,TRBJ1-5,TGTGCCAGCAGCTCTACAGGGGGGATGGCCAATCAGCCCCAGCATTTT,CASSSTGGMANQPQHF
TRBV29-1,.,.,TRBJ1-1,TGCAGCGTCCGAAACAAAGAAGCTTTCTTT,CSVRNKEAFF
TRBV4-1,TRBD2,.,TRBJ2-1,TGCGCCAGCAGCCAAGGAGGGAGGGAGAATGAGCAGTTCTTC,CASSQGGRENEQFF
TRBV27,.,.,TRBJ2-2,TGTGCCAGCAGGTCTGACAGGGGGCTAGTAGCGGGAGCCGGGGAGCTGTTTTTT,CASRSDRGLVAGAGELFF
TRBV6-5,.,.,TRBJ2-7,TGTGCCAGCAGTCCACCCGGGACTTCCTACGAGCAGTACTTC,CASSPPGTSYEQYF
TRBV6-5,.,once,TRBJ2-7,TGTGCCAGCCAGACTCCTGCCGAGCAGTACTTC,CASQTPAEQYF
TRBV7-3,.,.,TRBJ2-1,TGTGCCAGCAGCTTGGGGCGGGGTTCCTACAATGAGCAGTTCTTC,CASSLGRGSYNEQFF
TRBV9,TRBD1,.,TRBJ2-7,TGTGCCAGCAGCGTAGACAGGGGGACCTACGAGCAGTACTTC,CASSVDRGTYEQYF
TRBV29-1,TRBD2,.,TRBJ2-1,TGCAGCGTTGATATCAGCGGGACTAGCGGGAGAGGTGAGCAGTTCTTC,CSVDISGTSGRGEQFF
TRBV7-6,.,few,TRBJ2-7,TGTGCCAGCAGTTCGGAGCAGGGTAATCTCTACGAGCAGTACTTC,CASSSEQGNLYEQYF
TRBV27,.,.,TRBJ1-1,TGTGCCAGCAGTGCTGGGAGAGTCGGAGCTTTCTTT,CASSAGRVGAFF
TRBV29-1,.,.,TRBJ1-1,TGCAGCTCCCGACAGGAGGTGAACACTGAAGCTTTCTTT,CSSRQEVNTEAFF
TRBV7-8,TRBD1,.,TRBJ1-5,TGTGCCAGCAGCTTCAGGGGGCCTCAGCCCCAGCATTTT,CASSFRGPQPQHF
TRBV5-1,TRBD1,.,TRBJ1-2,TGCGCCAGCAGCGGGGACAGTTTAGATAAGGGCTACACCTTC,CASSGDSLDKGYTF
TRBV23-1,TRBD1,.,TRBJ1-2,TGCGCCAGCAGTCAATCGTTAACAACAGGGGACGTAGCTAACTATGGCTACACCTTC,CASSQSLTTGDVANYGYTF
TRBV2,.,.,TRBJ1-1,TGTGCCAGCAGTGAGTGGGGGAGGGGAAGTCGGAGTGAAGCTTTCTTT,CASSEWGRGSRSEAFF
TRBV5-5,TRBD1,.,TRBJ1-1,TGTGCCAGCAGCTTGTCGGGACAGGGGGAAACTGAAGCTTTCTTT,CASSLSGQGETEAFF
TRBV7-9,.,.,TRBJ1-1,TGTTCCAGCAGCTTAGTACAACAGGGCGCTTTCTTT,CSSSLVQQGAFF
TRBV7-6,TRBD2,.,TRBJ2-5,TGTGCCAGCAGCTTCCCCCGGACTAGCGCGGAGGGAGACCAAGAGACCCAGTACTTC,CASSFPRTSAEGDQETQYF
TRBV7-8,.,.,TRBJ2-1,TGTGCCAGCAGCCCCCCCCGAACTGTGGTACGCAATGAGCAGTTCTTC,CASSPPRTVVRNEQFF
TRBV7-8,TRBD1,.,TRBJ1-4,TGTGCCAGCAGCTACGGACAGGGAGGAGCGACTAATGAAAAACTGTTTTTT,CASSYGQGGATNEKLFF
TRBV5-6,TRBD2,.,TRBJ2-7,TGTGCCAGCAGCCCCGGGGGGAGCTCCTACGAGCAGTACTTC,CASSPGGSSYEQYF
TRBV7-9,TRBD2,.,TRBJ2-4,TGTGCCAGCAGCTTAACACTAGCGGGAGAAGTGAAAAACATTCAGTACTTC,CASSLTLAGEVKNIQYF
TRBV4-1,TRBD2,.,TRBJ2-3,TGCGCCAGCAGCCCCCGACTAGCGGGGCTCACAGATACGCAGTATTTT,CASSPRLAGLTDTQYF
TRBV19,TRBD2,once,TRBJ2-5,TGTGCCAGTAGTATCAGGGGACTAGCGGGGGAAGAGACCCAGTACTTC,CASSIRGLAGEETQYF
TRBV4-2,.,.,TRBJ1-5,TGTGCCAGCAGCCAAGGCTCTGGAGATAGCAATCAGCCCCAGCATTTT,CASSQGSGDSNQPQHF
TRBV5-6,.,.,TRBJ1-2,TGTGCCAGCAGCTTGCGGACTGTTAACTATGGCTACACCTTC,CASSLRTVNYGYTF
TRBV15,TRBD2,.,TRBJ2-5,TGTGCCACCAGCAGAGATGCGCTCCTAGCGGGGGTTTCTCACGAGACCCAGTACTTC,CATSRDALLAGVSHETQYF
TRBV11-1,TRBD2,.,TRBJ2-2,TGTGCCAGCAGCTTAGCTAACCCTCAGCGGGGAGCCGGGGAGCTGTTTTTT,CASSLANPQRGAGELFF
TRBV5-1,TRBD1,.,TRBJ1-1,TGCGCCAGCAGCTTGCTCAACAGGGGGCGGAGGGGCACTGAAGCTTTCTTT,CASSLLNRGRRGTEAFF
TRBV7-3,.,.,TRBJ1-1,TGTGCCAGCAGCTCTGACCCAGGGGTAAACACTGAAGCTTTCTTT,CASSSDPGVNTEAFF
TRBV28,TRBD1,.,TRBJ1-6,TGTGCCAGCAGTTTTGGACAGGGGAATTCACCCCTCCACTTT,CASSFGQGNSPLHF
TRBV18,TRBD1,.,TRBJ1-1,TGTGCCAGCTCACTTCGACAGGGGAGTACTGAAGCTTTCTTT,CASSLRQGSTEAFF
TRBV9,TRBD2,.,TRBJ2-5,TGTGCCAGCAGCGTCGGGACTAGCGGGCCCTCCCGTCGGGAGACCCAGTACTTC,CASSVGTSGPSRRETQYF
TRBV27,.,.,TRBJ1-1,TGTGCCAGCCGTGTACTCTCTTCAAACACTGAAGCTTTCTTT,CASRVLSSNTEAFF
TRBV5-4,.,.,TRBJ2-3,TGTGCCAGCAGCCGTGGACTTTCAAGCACAGATACGCAGTATTTT,CASSRGLSSTDTQYF
TRBV6-1,.,few,TRBJ1-5,TGTGCCAGCAGTGAGAGGGGGTATAGCAATCAGCCCCAGCATTTT,CASSERGYSNQPQHF
TRBV5-1,TRBD1,.,TRBJ2-7,TGCGCCAGCAGCCTCGACAGGGGGAACGAGCAGTACTTC,CASSLDRGNEQYF
TRBV10-3,TRBD1,few,TRBJ2-5,TGTGCCATCAGTGGGCCGACAGGGGAGAGGGGAGAGACCCAGTACTTC,CAISGPTGERGETQYF
TRBV7-8,TRBD1,once,TRBJ1-5,TGTGCCAGCAGCCAAAACAGGGGTGGAGGCAATCAGCCCCAGCATTTT,CASSQNRGGGNQPQHF